This paragraph covers one T cell receptor beta chain sequence. Its cognate antigen is unknown. This sample is drawn from a study of T cell responses to AZD1222 COVID-19 vaccine. TCRdb's copy holds only in-frame clones and misses some; the assay was immunoSEQ multiplex PCR. The sample yields 95,000 to 100,000 clones, approximately 89% seen once. Second-dose intervals near 4 or 12 weeks were combined. Study-level results: CD4 TCRs linked to vaccination spanned spike, dominating at 160-218 and 743-854. Spike-specific TCR breadth and depth were elevated following two AZD1222 doses.

This specimen was peripheral blood, taken 28 days after the second AZD1222 dose. The clonotype comes from an adult who received the AZD1222 COVID-19 vaccine.

CDR3 sequence (DNA): TGTGCCAGCAGTTTCTACGGACAGGGGCCCTCACCCCTCCACTTT. This translates into CASSFYGQGPSPLHF. The V gene is TRBV28, the J gene TRBJ1-6; 9 positions agree with TRBD1. Germline V CDR1 and CDR2: MDHEN, SYDVKM. CDR3 size: 15 residues. The trim removed 3 bases at V and 10 bases at J, leaving 7 bases unmatched.